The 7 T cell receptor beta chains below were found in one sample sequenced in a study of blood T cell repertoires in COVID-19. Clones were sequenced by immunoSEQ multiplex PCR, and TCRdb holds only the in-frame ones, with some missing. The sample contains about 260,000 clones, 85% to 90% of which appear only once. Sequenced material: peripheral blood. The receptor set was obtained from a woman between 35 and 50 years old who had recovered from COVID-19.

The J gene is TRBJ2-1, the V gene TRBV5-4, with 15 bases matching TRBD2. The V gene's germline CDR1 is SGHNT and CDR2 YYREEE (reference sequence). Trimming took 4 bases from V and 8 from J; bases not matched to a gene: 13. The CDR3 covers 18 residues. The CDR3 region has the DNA TGTGCCAGCAGCCTAGGACTAGCGGGGGGGCCCCGGGGCGATGAGCAGTTCTTC. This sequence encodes CASSLGLAGGPRGDEQFF.

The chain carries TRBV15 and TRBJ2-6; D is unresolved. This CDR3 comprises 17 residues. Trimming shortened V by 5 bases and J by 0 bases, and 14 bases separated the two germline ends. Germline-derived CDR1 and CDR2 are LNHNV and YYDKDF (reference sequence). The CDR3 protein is CATSRLSGLSGANVLTF. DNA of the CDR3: TGTGCCACCAGCCGACTCTCGGGTCTCTCTGGGGCCAACGTCCTGACTTTC.

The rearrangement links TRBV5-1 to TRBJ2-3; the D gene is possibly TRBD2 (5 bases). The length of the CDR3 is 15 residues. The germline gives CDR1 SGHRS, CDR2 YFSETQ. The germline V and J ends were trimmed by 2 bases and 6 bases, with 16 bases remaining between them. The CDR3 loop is CASSLGTRGADTQYF. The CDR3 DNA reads TGCGCCAGCAGCTTAGGAACCCGGGGAGCCGATACGCAGTATTTT.

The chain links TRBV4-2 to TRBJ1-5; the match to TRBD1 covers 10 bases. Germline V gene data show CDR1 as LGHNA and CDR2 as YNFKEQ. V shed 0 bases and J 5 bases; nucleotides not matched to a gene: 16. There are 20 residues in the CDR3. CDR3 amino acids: CASSQDRQGAPPPLDQPQHF. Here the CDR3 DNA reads TGTGCCAGCAGCCAAGATCGACAGGGGGCGCCTCCGCCCCTAGATCAGCCCCAGCATTTT.

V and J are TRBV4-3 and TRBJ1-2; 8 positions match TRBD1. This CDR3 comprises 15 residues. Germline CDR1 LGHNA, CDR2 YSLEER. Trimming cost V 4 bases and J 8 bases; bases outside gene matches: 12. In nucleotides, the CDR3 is TGCGCCAGCAGCCTCACCGGGGACAGGACTGGGGGCTACACCTTC. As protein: CASSLTGDRTGGYTF.

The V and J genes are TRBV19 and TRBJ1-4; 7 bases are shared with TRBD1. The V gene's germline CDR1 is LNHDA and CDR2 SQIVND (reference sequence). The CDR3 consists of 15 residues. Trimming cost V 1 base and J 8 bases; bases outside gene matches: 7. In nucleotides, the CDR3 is TGTGCCAGTAGTATAGGACAGGGAAACATCGAAAAACTGTTTTTT. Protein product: CASSIGQGNIEKLFF.

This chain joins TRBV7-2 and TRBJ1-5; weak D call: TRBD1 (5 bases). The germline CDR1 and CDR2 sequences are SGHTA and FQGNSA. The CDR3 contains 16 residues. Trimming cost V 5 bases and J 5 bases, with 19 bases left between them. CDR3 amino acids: CASSPGDSPFHQPQHF. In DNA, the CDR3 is TGTGCCAGCAGCCCTGGCGACAGCCCTTTTCATCAGCCCCAGCATTTT.